The next 14 T cell receptor beta chains were all read from a single sample in a study of identical twins. TCRdb re-called the 5' RACE reads with MiXCR, one entry per CDR3 protein. Here the sample spans fewer than 250,000 distinct CDR3 sequences, approximately 7% being singletons. These same records also appear under a second study, on yellow fever vaccine responses in identical twins.

The source material was memory (CD45RO+) T cells sorted from blood. These receptors were taken from a woman between 18 and 30 years old in good health.

This clonotype was observed many times. The V and J genes are TRBV14 and TRBJ1-1; D is ambiguous. The germline V and J ends were trimmed by 1 base and 3 bases, with 3 bases remaining between them. Germline lookup yields CDR1 SGHDN and CDR2 FVKESK. The CDR3 totals 12 residues. The CDR3 DNA reads as TGTGCCAGCAGCCAAGTTTACACTGAAGCTTTCTTT. Amino acids: CASSQVYTEAFF.

This clonotype has ten or more counts. This chain uses TRBV5-1 with TRBJ1-3; no clear D gene. The CDR3 totals 16 residues. The germline V and J ends were trimmed by 0 bases and 0 bases, with 10 bases remaining between them. Germline V gene data show CDR1 as SGHRS and CDR2 as YFSETQ. The CDR3 DNA reads TGCGCCAGCAGCTTGGATGGCCCTGGCTCTGGAAACACCATATATTTT. Its protein product is CASSLDGPGSGNTIYF.

This clonotype was observed a handful of times. The CDR3 spells CASSEGGLTGFGYGYTF. Written as DNA, the CDR3 is TGTGCCAGCAGTGAAGGGGGCCTGACAGGGTTCGGGTATGGCTACACCTTC. J is TRBJ1-2 and V is TRBV2; 7 bases agree with TRBD1. V lost 1 base to trimming and J lost 5 bases; unmatched junction nucleotides: 13. Germline lookup yields CDR1 SNHLY and CDR2 FYNNEI. This CDR3 contains 17 residues.

This clonotype was seen a handful of times. The CDR3 here is CASSLARRQGYEQYF. DNA for the CDR3: TGTGCCAGCAGCTTAGCGCGTAGACAGGGATACGAGCAGTACTTC. This chain links TRBV7-8 with TRBJ2-7; 7 bases fit TRBD1. CDR3 length: 15 residues. Germline V gives CDR1 SGHVS, CDR2 FQNEAQ. V lost 0 bases, J lost 4 bases, and 6 bases stayed unmatched.

At least ten counts were recorded for this clonotype. The chain carries TRBV28 and TRBJ2-2; D might be TRBD1 or TRBD2, each matching 6 bases. The CDR3 is made up of 15 amino acids. V gave up 6 bases and J gave up 6 bases, with 17 bases separating them. The germline gives CDR1 MDHEN, CDR2 SYDVKM. The DNA of the CDR3 is TGTGCCAGCAGCGCCCGACTAGGGGGACCCGGGGAGCTGTTTTTT. Protein product: CASSARLGGPGELFF.

This clonotype turned up a few times. This chain connects TRBV6-1 to TRBJ1-5; 7 bases map to TRBD1. With V trimmed by 2 bases and J by 3 bases, 10 bases remained unmatched. The CDR3 is made up of 17 amino acids. Germline V gives CDR1 MNHNS, CDR2 SASEGT. The CDR3 protein is CASSELGGGYPNQPQHF. The CDR3 bases are TGTGCCAGCAGTGAATTGGGAGGGGGCTACCCCAATCAGCCCCAGCATTTT.

This clonotype was seen more than once but under ten times. The gene calls are TRBV6-5 and TRBJ2-7, with 9 nucleotides matching TRBD1. The CDR3 is made up of 16 amino acids. The J segment lost 0 bases and the V segment lost 1 base, leaving 4 bases of the junction unmatched. Germline V gene data show CDR1 as MNHEY and CDR2 as SVGAGI. The CDR3 here is CASSYLGQGHSYEQYF. As DNA, the CDR3 is TGTGCCAGCAGTTACTTGGGACAGGGACACTCCTACGAGCAGTACTTC.

This rearrangement joins TRBV29-1 to TRBJ1-1; D is undetermined. The germline V and J ends were trimmed by 3 bases and 0 bases, with 5 bases remaining between them. The CDR3 totals 12 residues. Germline CDR1 SQVTM, CDR2 ANQGSEA. The CDR3 DNA reads as TGCAGCGTTGACAGGCTGAACACTGAAGCTTTCTTT. Residues: CSVDRLNTEAFF.

This clonotype was counted ten times or more. V usage is TRBV20-1 and J usage is TRBJ1-1, with D uncertain. The CDR3 is 15 residues long. Germline V gene sequence: CDR1 DFQATT, CDR2 SNEGSKA (reference sequence). V was clipped by 0 bases and J by 2 bases, with 13 bases between them. CDR3 amino acids: CSARDSAGRNTEAFF. In nucleotides, the CDR3 is TGCAGTGCTAGAGATTCGGCAGGTCGAAACACTGAAGCTTTCTTT.

The J gene is TRBJ2-3, the V gene TRBV7-6, with a weak D call TRBD1 (5 bases). This CDR3 spans 15 amino acids. From germline, CDR1 is SGHVS and CDR2 FNYEAQ. The V and J ends lost 7 bases and 0 bases respectively, with 14 bases between them. The CDR3 coding sequence is TGTGCCAGCACTACGACAGTTTCTAGCACAGATACGCAGTATTTT. Protein: CASTTTVSSTDTQYF.

In its sample, this clonotype was seen many times. The J gene is TRBJ1-2, the V gene TRBV7-9; D may be TRBD1 (5 bases). CDR3 size: 12 residues. Germline CDR1 and CDR2: SEHNR and FQNEAQ (reference sequence). Trimming removed 2 bases from V and 8 bases from J, with 9 bases in between. CDR3 sequence reads: CASSLIQGGYTF. CDR3 nucleotide sequence: TGTGCCAGCAGCTTAATCCAGGGAGGCTACACCTTC.

The chain recombines TRBV6-5 with TRBJ2-3; 8 nucleotides align to TRBD2. CDR3 length: 18 amino acids. V gave up 3 bases and J gave up 3 bases; unmatched junction bases: 14. Germline V gene data show CDR1 as MNHEY and CDR2 as SVGAGI. The CDR3 DNA follows: TGTGCCAGCAGTTATCCATCTTCCGGGGGGGGCCCGACAGATACGCAGTATTTT. This gives the protein CASSYPSSGGGPTDTQYF.

This clonotype occurred many times. V is TRBV14 and J is TRBJ2-7; TRBD2 aligns across 7 bases. V lost 3 bases to trimming and J lost 6 bases; unmatched junction nucleotides: 2. Germline CDR1 reads SGHDN; CDR2 reads FVKESK. This CDR3 comprises 12 residues. CDR3 in amino acids: CASSHWGGEQYV. CDR3 DNA sequence: TGTGCCAGCAGCCATTGGGGGGGCGAGCAGTACGTC.

CDR3 residues: CAIPYSSGNTIYF. The CDR3 bases are TGTGCCATCCCCTACTCCTCTGGAAACACCATATATTTT. The rearrangement joins TRBV10-3 to TRBJ1-3; D gene unclear. Trimming removed 8 bases at V and 0 bases at J, with 8 bases between. This CDR3 has 13 residues. The germline V gene encodes CDR1 ENHRY and CDR2 SYGVKD.